The 28 T cell receptor beta chains below were found in one sample sequenced in a study of T cells in tumors after PD-1 blockade. Sequencing was performed with immunoSEQ multiplex PCR; in TCRdb, only in-frame clones are kept and a portion is missing. The sample shows 45,000 or so clones, around 80% of them seen only once. Sample: PBMCs, taken before anti-PD-1 therapy. The receptors derive from a human donor with advanced basal cell or squamous cell carcinoma (not recorded which).

V is TRBV19 and J is TRBJ2-7; 9 bases line up with TRBD1. Per germline, CDR1 LNHDA and CDR2 SQIVND (reference sequence). The V gene end was trimmed by 5 bases and the J gene end by 6 bases; junction bases not matched to a gene: 8. This CDR3 is built from 14 residues. In DNA form, the CDR3 reads TGTGCCAGTAGTGAACAGGGGGCGTCGAGCGAGCAGTACTTC. Translated: CASSEQGASSEQYF. The full variable domain, with the rest looked up from reference TRBV19 and TRBJ2-7, is DGGITQSPKYLFRKEGQNVTLSCEQNLNHDAMYWYRQDPGQGLRLIYYSQIVNDFQKGDIAEGYSVSREKKESFPLTVTSAQKNPTAFYLCASSEQGASSEQYFGPGTRLTVT.

This chain links TRBV12-2 with TRBJ1-2. TRBV12-2 is a listed pseudogene. CDR3 length equals 17 residues. CDR3 loop: CASRLELSRPSHYGYTF. Written as DNA, the CDR3 is TGTGCAAGTCGCTTAGAATTGTCTCGCCCGTCCCACTATGGCTACACCTTC.

The V gene is TRBV3-1 (or the pseudogene TRBV3-2), the J gene TRBJ1-1, with a weak D call TRBD1 (6 bases). The CDR3 is made up of 16 amino acids. The germline V gene encodes CDR1 LGHDT and CDR2 YNNKEL (reference sequence). V was pared by 0 bases and J by 6 bases, with 17 bases between. The CDR3 coding sequence is TGTGCCAGCAGCCAAGAACGGGACATATGGTTGGCTGAAGCTTTCTTT. This sequence encodes CASSQERDIWLAEAFF.

The rearrangement joins TRBV2 to TRBJ1-4, with a weak D call TRBD1 (5 bases). Germline V gives CDR1 SNHLY, CDR2 FYNNEI. The CDR3 runs to 17 residues. Trimming shortened V by 3 bases and J by 4 bases, and 18 bases separated the two germline ends. The CDR3 loop is CASSDPSREIFNEKLFF. The CDR3 DNA sequence: TGTGCCAGCAGTGACCCGAGCAGGGAGATTTTTAATGAAAAACTGTTTTTT. The full variable domain, in which reference TRBV2 and TRBJ1-4 provide the parts outside the CDR3, is EPEVTQTPSHQVTQMGQEVILRCVPISNHLYFYWYRQILGQKVEFLVSFYNNEISEKSEIFDDQFSVERPDGSNFTLKIRSTKLEDSAMYFCASSDPSREIFNEKLFFGSGTQLSVL.

The chain uses TRBV29-1 and TRBJ2-7; 7 bases match TRBD1. The CDR3 has 12 residues. The ends lost 7 bases at V and 3 bases at J; junction bases unmatched: 6. CDR1 and CDR2 from the germline V gene are SQVTM and ANQGSEA. In DNA form, the CDR3 reads TGCAGCGGGGGACAGACTAACTACGAGCAGTACTTC. Amino acids: CSGGQTNYEQYF.

The chain couples TRBV5-6 to TRBJ2-3, with 7 bases aligning to TRBD1. The CDR3 spans 16 residues. The ends lost 4 bases at V and 4 bases at J; junction bases unmatched: 12. Germline CDR1 and CDR2: SGHDT and YYEEEE. The CDR3 region is CASSQQGLEVADTQYF. The DNA for the CDR3 is TGTGCCAGCAGCCAACAGGGGCTTGAAGTTGCAGATACGCAGTATTTT.

The J gene is TRBJ2-3, the V gene TRBV19; D gene ambiguous. This CDR3 spans 15 amino acids. The ends were cut back, 5 bases at V and 4 bases at J, with 16 bases in the middle. Germline assignment: CDR1 LNHDA and CDR2 SQIVND (reference sequence). CDR3: CASSAHQARPDTQYF. CDR3 DNA: TGTGCCAGTAGTGCCCACCAGGCCCGTCCAGATACGCAGTATTTT.

The V call is TRBV3-1 (or the pseudogene TRBV3-2), the J call TRBJ1-6, with D unclear. V was pared by 4 bases and J by 10 bases, with 17 bases between. The CDR3 contains 15 residues. The germline gives CDR1 LGHDT, CDR2 YNNKEL (reference sequence). The CDR3 reads CASSPDGAVRSPLHF. In nucleotides, the CDR3 is TGTGCCAGCAGCCCCGACGGTGCTGTACGGTCACCCCTCCACTTT.

CDR3 sequence (DNA): TGTGCCAGCAGCGTACGGTCAGGCGGGAACTATGGCTACACCTTC. This encodes CASSVRSGGNYGYTF. V gene TRBV9 combines with J gene TRBJ1-2; D is unresolved. V was trimmed by 1 base and J by 2 bases, leaving 12 bases between them. The germline V gene encodes CDR1 SGDLS and CDR2 YYNGEE. CDR3 length: 15 residues.

The genes are TRBV28 and TRBJ1-5, with 9 positions matching TRBD1. The CDR3 contains 17 residues. Germline V gives CDR1 MDHEN, CDR2 SYDVKM. Losses at the gene ends were 6 bases for V and 6 bases for J; bases not matched to a gene: 15. The CDR3 DNA reads as TGTGCCAGCAGGTACCCCGGGGTTAACAGGGGGCTTCAGCCCCAGCATTTT. Encoded protein: CASRYPGVNRGLQPQHF.

Notes on this clone: Other DNA sequences in this sample translate to the same CDR3. The rearrangement uses TRBV3-1 (or the pseudogene TRBV3-2) and TRBJ1-5; the D is unclear. V dropped 0 bases and J dropped 4 bases, with 7 bases sitting between them. The CDR3 runs to 14 residues. From germline, CDR1 is LGHDT and CDR2 YNNKEL (reference sequence). CDR3 DNA: TGTGCCAGCAGCCAAGATCGGGGAAATCAGCCCCAGCATTTT. Translated: CASSQDRGNQPQHF.

The chain couples TRBV4-1 to TRBJ1-2, with D possibly matching TRBD1 (6 bases). Germline V CDR1 and CDR2: MGHRA, YSYEKL. The CDR3 length is 15 residues. V dropped 4 bases and J dropped 1 base, with 13 bases sitting between them. The CDR3 bases are TGCGCCAGCAGCCCTAGACAGGCGGTTAACTATGGCTACACCTTC. This encodes CASSPRQAVNYGYTF.

The rearrangement uses TRBV24-1 and TRBJ1-2; tentative D call: TRBD1 (6 bases). Trimming left V 2 bases short and J 8 bases short, with 14 bases between. CDR3 length equals 14 residues. The germline V gene encodes CDR1 KGHDR and CDR2 SFDVKD. The CDR3 loop reads CATSDSGGLGGYTF. In DNA, the CDR3 is TGTGCCACCAGTGATTCCGGGGGCCTGGGAGGCTACACCTTC.

The chain has TRBV18 and TRBJ2-2, with unresolved D. Between the trimmed V and J ends, which lost 3 bases and 7 bases, there was a span of 6 bases. Germline CDR1 reads KGHSH; CDR2 reads LQKENI. There are 12 residues in the CDR3. The CDR3, as DNA: TGTGCCAGCTCACCCCCGGGCGGGGAGCTGTTTTTT. Translation: CASSPPGGELFF.

The V and J genes are TRBV7-9 and TRBJ2-2; D might be TRBD2 (6 bases). CDR3 size: 13 residues. V dropped 7 bases and J dropped 10 bases, with 16 bases sitting between them. Germline loops: CDR1 SEHNR, CDR2 FQNEAQ (reference sequence). The CDR3 coding sequence is TGTGCCAGCACCGCGGGACGAGGCACGGAGCTGTTTTTT. This gives the protein CASTAGRGTELFF.

This clone was found once. The chain combines TRBV12-3 or TRBV12-4 with TRBJ1-2; 7 bases line up with TRBD1. V was clipped by 6 bases and J by 6 bases; unmatched bases: 4. The CDR3 runs 12 residues. CDR3 residues: CASRDTGDGYTF. In DNA, the CDR3 is TGTGCCAGCAGGGATACAGGGGATGGCTACACCTTC.

The gene calls are TRBV6-4 and TRBJ2-1, with 9 bases fitting TRBD2. This CDR3 has 15 amino acids. Trimming at V came to 5 bases and at J to 6 bases, leaving 8 bases not matched to a gene. Germline V gene data show CDR1 as MRHNA and CDR2 as SNTAGT. CDR3 amino acids: CASSKQPGLANEQFF. Here the CDR3 DNA reads TGTGCCAGCAGTAAACAACCGGGACTAGCCAATGAGCAGTTCTTC.

The chain couples TRBV11-3 to TRBJ2-5; no clear D. The CDR3 runs to 14 residues. V was trimmed by 1 base and J by 3 bases, leaving 9 bases between them. In germline, CDR1 is SGHNT, CDR2 YENEEA. CDR3 coding DNA: TGTGCCAGCAGCTTAGCTGGCCAGAAAGAGACCCAGTACTTC. It codes for CASSLAGQKETQYF.

The chain links TRBV21-1 to TRBJ2-7; the D segment call TRBD2 is taken from the table without a DNA check. TRBV21-1 is listed as a pseudogene. The CDR3 loop spans 14 amino acids. Here the CDR3 DNA reads TGTGCCAGCACAAACGGGGGTCAACTCTACGAGCAGTACTTC. Its translation: CASTNGGQLYEQYF.

This chain connects TRBV12-5 to TRBJ2-5, with TRBD1 matching over 7 bases. Germline V gene sequence: CDR1 LGHNT, CDR2 FRNRAP. The V segment lost 3 bases and the J segment 4 bases; nucleotides outside the gene matches: 2. The CDR3 length is 13 residues. The CDR3 nucleotides are TGTGCTAGTGGTTTTAACAGGGGAGAGACCCAGTACTTC. This gives the protein CASGFNRGETQYF. The variable domain in full, with the rest retrieved from reference TRBV12-5 and TRBJ2-5, is DARVTQTPRHKVTEMGQEVTMRCQPILGHNTVFWYRQTMMQGLELLAYFRNRAPLDDSGMPKDRFSAEMPDATLATLKIQPSEPRDSAVYFCASGFNRGETQYFGPGTRLLVL.

V usage is TRBV3-1 (or the pseudogene TRBV3-2) and J usage is TRBJ2-4; 8 nucleotides align to TRBD2. Germline V CDR1 and CDR2: LGHDT, YNNKEL (reference sequence). The trim removed 0 bases at V and 6 bases at J, leaving 4 bases unmatched. There are 15 residues in the CDR3. The CDR3 DNA reads TGTGCCAGCAGCCAAGATGGGCTAGCGGGAAACATTCAGTACTTC. Protein product: CASSQDGLAGNIQYF.

The rearrangement uses TRBV6-5 and TRBJ1-2; TRBD1 is a possible D gene (5 bases). V was trimmed by 8 bases and J by 8 bases, leaving 24 bases between them. Per the germline V gene, CDR1 is MNHEY and CDR2 is SVGAGI. The CDR3 has 15 amino acids. CDR3 nucleotides: TGTGCCAGCGGGGAAATTTTTTTTAGGGGTGGCGGCTACACCTTC. Translated, it gives CASGEIFFRGGGYTF.

This clone was seen only a few times. J is TRBJ1-3 and V is TRBV5-1; D gene unclear. This CDR3 has 16 residues. With 1 base removed from V and 4 bases from J, the gap between germline ends came to 15 bases. CDR1 and CDR2 from the germline V gene are SGHRS and YFSETQ. The CDR3 nucleotides are TGCGCCAGCAGCTTGTCTGGCCCTGTCGTCGGAAACACCATATATTTT. Translating it yields CASSLSGPVVGNTIYF.

The chain combines TRBV24-1 with TRBJ2-3; 7 bases are a match to TRBD2. The CDR3 consists of 17 residues. In germline, CDR1 is KGHDR, CDR2 SFDVKD. Trimming at V came to 0 bases and at J to 1 base, leaving 6 bases not matched to a gene. DNA for the CDR3: TGTGCCACCAGTGATTTGCGGGAGGCCCTAGGCACAGATACGCAGTATTTT. Amino acids: CATSDLREALGTDTQYF.

The rearrangement joins TRBV5-4 to TRBJ2-3; D is possibly TRBD1 (5 bases). The V and J ends lost 4 bases and 1 base respectively, with 13 bases between them. Germline CDR1 and CDR2: SGHNT and YYREEE (reference sequence). The CDR3 spans 15 residues. CDR3 region: CASSLQGWGTDTQYF. CDR3 bases: TGTGCCAGCAGCCTTCAGGGATGGGGCACAGATACGCAGTATTTT. The complete variable domain, with remaining parts taken from reference TRBV5-4 and TRBJ2-3, reads ETGVTQSPTHLIKTRGQQVTLRCSSQSGHNTVSWYQQALGQGPQFIFQYYREEENGRGNFPPRFSGLQFPNYSSELNVNALELDDSALYLCASSLQGWGTDTQYFGPGTRLTVL.

Of note for this clone: An end of the junction does not agree with germline; a read error may underlie this. The CDR3 sequence: CASSLETGTHFF. CDR3 nucleotide sequence: TGTGCCAGCAGCCTCGAGACAGGGACCCATTTCTTC. J is TRBJ2-7 and V is TRBV7-9; 7 positions match TRBD1. The CDR3 runs 12 residues. Germline values: CDR1 SEHNR, CDR2 FQNEAQ (reference sequence).

The chain recombines TRBV28 with TRBJ2-1, with a possible D match to TRBD2 (6 bases). Trimming cost V 8 bases and J 13 bases, with 21 bases left between them. The germline V gene has CDR1 MDHEN and CDR2 SYDVKM. The CDR3 covers 13 residues. Here the CDR3 DNA reads TGTGCCAGCCGCAACGGGGTCCGGGGGATACAGTTCTTC. Encoded protein: CASRNGVRGIQFF.

This clone has only one observation. The chain uses TRBV18 and TRBJ1-4; no reliable D call. The CDR3 totals 16 residues. Trimming pared 3 bases from V and 6 bases from J, leaving 17 bases between. The V gene's germline CDR1 is KGHSH and CDR2 LQKENI. The CDR3 sequence is CASSPLFSMEDEKLFF. The CDR3 nucleotides are TGTGCCAGCTCACCTTTATTCTCCATGGAGGATGAAAAACTGTTTTTT. Based on the CDR3 plus reference TRBV18 and TRBJ1-4, the full variable domain is NAGVMQNPRHLVRRRGQEARLRCSPMKGHSHVYWYRQLPEEGLKFMVYLQKENIIDESGMPKERFSAEFPKEGPSILRIQQVVRGDSAAYFCASSPLFSMEDEKLFFGSGTQLSVL.